The 27 T cell receptor beta chains below were found in one sample sequenced in a study of T cells after yellow fever vaccination. TCRdb reprocessed the 5' RACE reads via MiXCR and lists one record per CDR3 protein. The sample consists of 120,000 or so distinct CDR3 sequences, 15% of them appearing once. Here the sequenced sample was CD8+ T cells sorted from PBMCs, taken 5 days after the yellow fever booster vaccination. The source is a man aged 18 to 29 who received the YFV17D yellow fever vaccine.

This clonotype occurred a few times. This chain links TRBV7-9 with TRBJ1-3, with D possibly being TRBD1 (6 bases). CDR1 SEHNR and CDR2 FQNEAQ come from the germline V gene (reference sequence). The CDR3 is 16 amino acids. V gave up 4 bases and J gave up 2 bases, with 15 bases separating them. The CDR3: CASSSILTGTGNTIYF. CDR3 coding DNA: TGTGCCAGCAGCTCTATACTCACAGGGACTGGAAACACCATATATTTT.

The chain links TRBV20-1 to TRBJ1-1; 9 bases line up with TRBD1. This CDR3 is built from 17 residues. The trim removed 1 base at V and 1 base at J, leaving 10 bases unmatched. Germline assignment: CDR1 DFQATT and CDR2 SNEGSKA (reference sequence). CDR3 sequence reads: CSARASTGGWGNTEAFF. The CDR3 nucleotides read TGCAGTGCTAGAGCGTCAACAGGGGGCTGGGGGAACACTGAAGCTTTCTTT.

The chain uses TRBV6-2 or TRBV6-3 and TRBJ2-1; 8 bases are a match to TRBD2. Matching the DNA end better, TRBJ2-7 makes the J call doubtful. The length of the CDR3 is 13 residues. CDR1 is MNHEY, CDR2 SVGEGT, per germline. The CDR3 region is CASSLAGYNEQYF. In nucleotides, the CDR3 is TGTGCCAGCAGTTTAGCGGGATACAATGAGCAGTACTTC.

This chain joins TRBV9 and TRBJ2-3; no clear D. Per the germline V gene, CDR1 is SGDLS and CDR2 is YYNGEE. CDR3 length: 14 residues. V was clipped by 6 bases and J by 0 bases, with 11 bases between them. CDR3 in amino acids: CASTEAGSTDTQYF. CDR3 in DNA: TGTGCCAGCACCGAGGCCGGGAGCACAGATACGCAGTATTTT.

This chain joins TRBV9 and TRBJ1-2, with 7 nucleotides matching TRBD1. The CDR3 has 16 amino acids. Unmatched junction bases numbered 13, after V lost 4 bases and J lost 4 bases. Germline V gene data show CDR1 as SGDLS and CDR2 as YYNGEE. DNA of the CDR3: TGTGCCAGCAGCCCACGGACAGGACAAGGGGGCTATGGCTACACCTTC. The encoded protein is CASSPRTGQGGYGYTF.

This clonotype was observed at least ten times. The chain uses TRBV5-1 and TRBJ2-1; TRBD2 matches at 9 bases. The CDR3 contains 15 residues. Germline CDR1 SGHRS, CDR2 YFSETQ. V shed 0 bases and J 8 bases; nucleotides not matched to a gene: 6. The CDR3 bases are TGCGCCAGCAGCTTGGCGGGACTAGCAATCCATGAGCAGTTCTTC. Its translation is CASSLAGLAIHEQFF.

V usage is TRBV7-6 and J usage is TRBJ1-5; a weak D match, TRBD1 (5 bases). Trimming took off 5 bases at V and 7 bases at J, with 21 bases between the two ends. The CDR3 spans 16 residues. The germline CDR1 and CDR2 sequences are SGHVS and FNYEAQ. The chain's CDR3 is CASSPTPGPQRQPQHF. The CDR3 DNA reads TGTGCCAGCAGCCCGACCCCGGGACCCCAAAGGCAGCCCCAGCATTTT. Full variable domain (remainder filled in from reference TRBV7-6 and TRBJ1-5): GAGVSQSPRYKVTKRGQDVALRCDPISGHVSLYWYRQALGQGPEFLTYFNYEAQQDKSGLPNDRFSAERPEGSISTLTIQRTEQRDSAMYRCASSPTPGPQRQPQHFGDGTRLSIL.

V gene TRBV27 combines with J gene TRBJ1-6, with 7 bases lining up with TRBD1. The CDR3 is 13 amino acids. Germline CDR1 reads MNHEY; CDR2 reads SMNVEV (reference sequence). With 5 bases clipped from V and 10 bases from J, the junction kept 5 bases outside the gene matches. CDR3 sequence (DNA): TGTGCCAGCAGTGAAGGGGGCTGGTCACCCCTCCACTTT. This codes for CASSEGGWSPLHF.

In its sample, this clonotype was seen a few times. The chain employs TRBV10-3 and TRBJ2-5; 9 bases map to TRBD1. The V gene's germline CDR1 is ENHRY and CDR2 SYGVKD. This CDR3 comprises 16 residues. Unmatched junction bases numbered 13, after V lost 6 bases and J lost 5 bases. CDR3 sequence (DNA): TGTGCCATCAGCCCCGCCGACAGGGGGGCTGGGGAGACCCAGTACTTC. Protein: CAISPADRGAGETQYF.

This clonotype was counted between two and nine times. The chain employs TRBV5-1 and TRBJ2-7; D is ambiguous. Germline loops: CDR1 SGHRS, CDR2 YFSETQ. The CDR3 has 13 amino acids. Trimming took off 0 bases at V and 2 bases at J, with 6 bases between the two ends. Here the CDR3 DNA reads TGCGCCAGCAGCTTGGGCAGAACCTACGAGCAGTACTTC. Translating it yields CASSLGRTYEQYF. Based on the CDR3 plus reference TRBV5-1 and TRBJ2-7, the full variable domain is KAGVTQTPRYLIKTRGQQVTLSCSPISGHRSVSWYQQTPGQGLQFLFEYFSETQRNKGNFPGRFSGRQFSNSRSEMNVSTLELGDSALYLCASSLGRTYEQYFGPGTRLTVT.

This clonotype was picked up a small number of times. The rearrangement links TRBV7-3 to TRBJ2-6, with TRBD2 as a possible D gene (6 bases). Deletions cut 0 bases from V and 3 bases from J, with 15 bases between. Germline V CDR1 and CDR2: SGHTA, FQGTGA. CDR3 length: 18 amino acids. CDR3 nucleotide sequence: TGTGCCAGCAGCTTAACTTCGCGTGGAGGGTTTGGGGCCAACGTCCTGACTTTC. Encoded protein: CASSLTSRGGFGANVLTF.

This clonotype was picked up a small number of times. This chain joins TRBV7-6 and TRBJ2-7; D may match TRBD1 or TRBD2 (5 bases each). This CDR3 has 17 residues. Germline V CDR1 and CDR2: SGHVS, FNYEAQ. V dropped 0 bases and J dropped 6 bases, with 21 bases sitting between them. DNA for the CDR3: TGTGCCAGCAGCTTAGCCCCTGAGAGGGGTCCTCTTGGCGAGCAGTACTTC. It yields the protein CASSLAPERGPLGEQYF.

This clonotype was recorded a few times. The CDR3 coding sequence is TGCAGTGCTAGTCGGGTCAGCTCCTACGAGCAGTACTTC. Its protein is CSASRVSSYEQYF. The chain is built from TRBV20-1 and TRBJ2-7, with D unresolved. The CDR3 spans 13 residues. Germline assignment: CDR1 DFQATT and CDR2 SNEGSKA (reference sequence). Trimming cost V 3 bases and J 0 bases, with 9 bases left between them.

This chain connects TRBV13 to TRBJ2-7; 10 positions agree with TRBD1. CDR3 length: 13 amino acids. The germline gives CDR1 PRHDT, CDR2 FYEKMQ (reference sequence). V lost 8 bases and J lost 2; bases outside the gene matches: 3. The CDR3 DNA follows: TGTGCCAGCCTTGGGACAGGGGCCTACGAGCAGTACTTC. As protein: CASLGTGAYEQYF.

V usage is TRBV7-9 and J usage is TRBJ2-5; TRBD2 is a possible D gene (5 bases). Germline CDR1 and CDR2: SEHNR and FQNEAQ (reference sequence). This CDR3 spans 13 amino acids. Trimming shortened V by 6 bases and J by 5 bases, and 13 bases separated the two germline ends. CDR3 loop: CASRRGGGETQYF. Here the CDR3 DNA reads TGTGCCAGCAGACGAGGTGGCGGGGAGACCCAGTACTTC.

The chain combines TRBV7-8 with TRBJ2-5; D is unresolved. The CDR3 runs 13 residues. The germline V gene has CDR1 SGHVS and CDR2 FQNEAQ. Deletions cut 3 bases from V and 5 bases from J, with 10 bases between. CDR3 DNA: TGTGCCAGCAGCTTTCGTAGTCGGGAGACCCAGTACTTC. This translates into CASSFRSRETQYF.

This clonotype was counted a few times. The gene calls are TRBV6-5 and TRBJ2-5, with no clear D. The CDR3 runs to 15 residues. V lost 2 bases, J lost 1 base, and 11 bases lay in between. Germline V gives CDR1 MNHEY, CDR2 SVGAGI. DNA of the CDR3: TGTGCCAGCAGTTACGGGGTGGGTACCCAAGAGACCCAGTACTTC. Its translation is CASSYGVGTQETQYF.

This clonotype was observed a few times. The chain joins TRBV20-1 to TRBJ2-7; TRBD1 agrees at 7 bases. This CDR3 contains 15 residues. The junction had 8 bases not matched to a gene; V was cut back by 0 bases and J by 3 bases. Germline V gene lookup returns CDR1 DFQATT and CDR2 SNEGSKA (reference sequence). CDR3 nucleotide sequence: TGCAGTGCTAGAGAGCCGACAGGGAACTACTACGAGCAGTACTTC. Its translation: CSAREPTGNYYEQYF.

The genes are TRBV3-1 and TRBJ2-4; TRBD2 matches 10 bases. The CDR3 is 20 amino acids. CDR1 LGHDT and CDR2 YNNKEL come from the germline V gene (reference sequence). Trimming took 2 bases from V and 1 from J; bases not matched to a gene: 14. CDR3 bases: TGTGCCAGCAGCCAATACCAACTAGCGGGAATCCAAAGGGCCAAAAACATTCAGTACTTC. It encodes CASSQYQLAGIQRAKNIQYF.

This clonotype was recorded many times. This chain joins TRBV10-3 and TRBJ2-7; unclear D gene. This CDR3 has 14 amino acids. Germline CDR1 and CDR2: ENHRY and SYGVKD. Trimming pared 4 bases from V and 6 bases from J, leaving 16 bases between. The CDR3 bases are TGTGCCATCAGTGGGAGTTTTGACGCTCTCGAGCAGTACTTC. This translates into CAISGSFDALEQYF.

The CDR3, as DNA: TGTGCCAGCAGTTTAGCGGGGGGTTGGACAGATACGCAGTATTTT. This encodes CASSLAGGWTDTQYF. The genes are TRBV12-3 or TRBV12-4 and TRBJ2-3, with a weak D call TRBD2 (6 bases). V lost 0 bases to trimming and J lost 3 bases, with 10 bases between them. The CDR3 is 15 residues long.

In this sample, this clonotype turned up many times. The chain uses TRBV7-9 and TRBJ2-7, with 7 nucleotides matching TRBD2. The CDR3 loop spans 12 amino acids. Germline values: CDR1 SEHNR, CDR2 FQNEAQ (reference sequence). This CDR3 is CASGAGVREQYF. CDR3 DNA: TGTGCGAGCGGGGCGGGGGTGAGAGAGCAGTACTTC. The entire variable domain, with the rest obtained from reference TRBV7-9 and TRBJ2-7, is as follows: DTGVSQNPRHKITKRGQNVTFRCDPISEHNRLYWYRQTLGQGPEFLTYFQNEAQLEKSRLLSDRFSAERPKGSFSTLEIQRTEQGDSAMYLCASGAGVREQYFGPGTRLTVT.

This sequence joins TRBV5-1 and TRBJ1-1; D uncertain. Trimming stripped 4 bases from V and 0 bases from J, with 13 bases between. The CDR3 spans 15 residues. Germline assignment: CDR1 SGHRS and CDR2 YFSETQ. In nucleotides, the CDR3 is TGCGCCAGCAGCCTGGAACCGACGATGAACACTGAAGCTTTCTTT. Translating gives CASSLEPTMNTEAFF.

The chain joins TRBV12-3 or TRBV12-4 to TRBJ1-5; possibly TRBD1 for D (5 bases). The CDR3 has 13 residues. V was trimmed by 5 bases and J by 4 bases, leaving 9 bases between them. This CDR3 is CASSGGGNQPQHF. CDR3 bases: TGTGCCAGCAGTGGGGGGGGGAATCAGCCCCAGCATTTT.

This chain joins TRBV5-5 and TRBJ2-1, with D perhaps matching TRBD1 (6 bases). The germline gives CDR1 SGHKS, CDR2 YYEKEE (reference sequence). Trimming removed 4 bases at V and 4 bases at J, with 12 bases between. This CDR3 is built from 14 residues. CDR3 in amino acids: CASSPWTAYNEQFF. The DNA of the CDR3 is TGTGCCAGCAGCCCTTGGACAGCTTACAATGAGCAGTTCTTC. Variable domain in full (rest from reference TRBV5-5 and TRBJ2-1): DAGVTQSPTHLIKTRGQQVTLRCSPISGHKSVSWYQQVLGQGPQFIFQYYEKEERGRGNFPDRFSARQFPNYSSELNVNALLLGDSALYLCASSPWTAYNEQFFGPGTRLTVL.

This clonotype came up a few times. The J gene is TRBJ1-1, the V gene TRBV15; D uncertain. This CDR3 contains 15 residues. Trimming removed 3 bases from V and 4 bases from J, with 15 bases in between. Germline V gene lookup returns CDR1 LNHNV and CDR2 YYDKDF (reference sequence). CDR3 coding DNA: TGTGCCACCAGCAGTAAGAAAACTCTCCCCACTGAAGCTTTCTTT. This sequence encodes CATSSKKTLPTEAFF.

This clonotype was seen only a few times. V and J are TRBV6-2 or TRBV6-3 and TRBJ2-7, with 12 nucleotides matching TRBD2. The CDR3 is 18 amino acids. V dropped 5 bases and J dropped 2; count of bases not matched to a gene: 13. Germline V gene sequence: CDR1 MNHEY, CDR2 SVGEGT. The CDR3 coding sequence is TGTGCCAGCAGTGATCCTAGCGGGGGGGCCTGGAGCCCCTACGAGCAGTACTTC. Amino acid sequence: CASSDPSGGAWSPYEQYF.